The clone carrying this TCR beta chain was found a few times. One entry per CDR3 protein results from TCRdb running MiXCR on the 5' RACE reads. The sample carries 350,000 to 400,000 distinct CDR3 sequences, under 30% recorded once. These data originate in a study of identical twins' blood T cells. About the study: About 6 alpha and about 6 beta libraries together yielded tens of millions of reads.

The CDR3 is made up of 12 amino acids. Trimming took off 5 bases at V and 6 bases at J, with 11 bases between the two ends. Germline CDR1 reads SQVTM; CDR2 reads ANQGSEA. The origin of this receptor is a woman between 18 and 50 years old in good health. The chain joins TRBV29-1 to TRBJ2-1; the D is unclear. Sequenced input: PBMCs. The CDR3 DNA is TGCAGCGTTCAGCTAGTGGGCAATGAGCAGTTCTTC. Residues: CSVQLVGNEQFF.